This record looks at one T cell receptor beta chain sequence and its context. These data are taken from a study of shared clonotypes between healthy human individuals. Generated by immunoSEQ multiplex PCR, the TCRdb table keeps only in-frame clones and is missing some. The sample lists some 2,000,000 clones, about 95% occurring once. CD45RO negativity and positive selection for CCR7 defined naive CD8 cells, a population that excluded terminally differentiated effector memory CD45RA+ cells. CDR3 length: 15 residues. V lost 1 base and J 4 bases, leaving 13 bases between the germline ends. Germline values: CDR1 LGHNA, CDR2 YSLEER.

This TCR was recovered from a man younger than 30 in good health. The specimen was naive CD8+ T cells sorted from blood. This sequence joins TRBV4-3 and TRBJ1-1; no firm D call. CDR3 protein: CASSQGGPGSTEAFF. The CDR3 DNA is TGCGCCAGCAGCCAAGGAGGCCCTGGGAGCACTGAAGCTTTCTTT.